The rows below give T cell receptor beta chains drawn from one sample of a study of blood T cell repertoires in COVID-19. Assay used: immunoSEQ multiplex PCR; TCRdb lists only in-frame clones, some missing. The table has just over 70,000 clones, under 95% seen once; the top ten hold 7% to 9.5%. Source material: peripheral blood. The receptors were gathered from a human donor in a cohort sampled during active COVID-19. Both conserved end residues are part of each CDR3. The order of the fields is D gene, clone size, J gene, V gene, CDR3 DNA, CDR3 protein. The D gene is left open where the match is weak. Size is omitted from some rows. Given values are once, few, many or a class for expanded clones.

D: .; size: .; J: TRBJ2-7; V: TRBV13; DNA: TGTGCCAGCAGCTCTTATACGACCGGGACAAAGACCTTC; CDR3: CASSSYTTGTKTF
D: .; size: .; J: TRBJ2-7; V: TRBV10-3; DNA: TGTGCCATCAGTGAGTTGTGGGGGGGCGAGTACGAGCAGTACTTC; CDR3: CAISELWGGEYEQYF
D: .; size: .; J: TRBJ2-7; V: TRBV3-1/TRBV3-2; DNA: TGTGCCAGCAGCCAAGAGCTCCGAGACGAGCAGTACTTC; CDR3: CASSQELRDEQYF
D: TRBD1; size: once; J: TRBJ2-7; V: TRBV5-1; DNA: TGCGCCAGCAGCTTAAATCGGGACAGGGGGCGCGAGCAGTACTTC; CDR3: CASSLNRDRGREQYF
D: .; size: .; J: TRBJ2-7; V: TRBV9; DNA: TGTGCCAGCAGCGTAGGCGGCAGCTCCTACGAGCAGTACTTC; CDR3: CASSVGGSSYEQYF
D: .; size: .; J: TRBJ1-1; V: TRBV9; DNA: TGTGCCAGCAGCGTAGACCAGAATTCTGAAGCTTTCTTT; CDR3: CASSVDQNSEAFF
D: .; size: .; J: TRBJ1-1; V: TRBV11-2; DNA: TGTGCCAGTCAAGGGGTCACCACTGAAGCTTTCTTT; CDR3: CASQGVTTEAFF
D: .; size: .; J: TRBJ1-2; V: TRBV3-1/TRBV3-2; DNA: TGTGCCAGCAGCCAAGATTTGACACGCTACACCTTC; CDR3: CASSQDLTRYTF
D: TRBD1; size: .; J: TRBJ1-6; V: TRBV9; DNA: TGTGCCAGCAGCGGCAGGACAGGGGGAAATTCACCCCTCCACTTT; CDR3: CASSGRTGGNSPLHF
D: .; size: few; J: TRBJ1-2; V: TRBV19; DNA: TGTGCCAGTAGTCCCGCCCACCCGGGATTTAGTGGCTACACCTTC; CDR3: CASSPAHPGFSGYTF
D: TRBD1; size: .; J: TRBJ1-1; V: TRBV6-5; DNA: TGTGCCAGCAGTTACGGGGACAGGGTGTGGGACACTGAAGCTTTCTTT; CDR3: CASSYGDRVWDTEAFF
D: .; size: .; J: TRBJ1-2; V: TRBV6-6; DNA: TGTGCCAGCACCTTCCGGGTTAACTATGGCTACACCTTC; CDR3: CASTFRVNYGYTF
D: .; size: .; J: TRBJ1-5; V: TRBV19; DNA: TGTGCCAGTAGTTTTCAACAGGTTAGCAATCAGCCCCAGCATTTT; CDR3: CASSFQQVSNQPQHF
D: .; size: .; J: TRBJ2-7; V: TRBV9; DNA: TGTGCCAGCAGCCCTATCTACGAGCAGTACTTC; CDR3: CASSPIYEQYF
D: TRBD1; size: .; J: TRBJ2-7; V: TRBV19; DNA: TGTGCCAGTAGTATAGGTCAGGGGGCCTACGAGCAGTACTTC; CDR3: CASSIGQGAYEQYF
D: TRBD1; size: .; J: TRBJ1-5; V: TRBV6-1; DNA: TGTGCCAGCAGTGACACAGGGGATTTTGTTCAGCCCCAGCATTTT; CDR3: CASSDTGDFVQPQHF
D: TRBD1; size: once; J: TRBJ2-7; V: TRBV4-3; DNA: TGCGCCAGCAGCCAAGATTCCGGGACAGCATCCTACGAGCAGTACTTC; CDR3: CASSQDSGTASYEQYF
D: TRBD1; size: .; J: TRBJ1-1; V: TRBV5-1; DNA: TGCGCCAGCAGCTTAGGGACAGGGATGAACACTGAAGCTTTCTTT; CDR3: CASSLGTGMNTEAFF
D: .; size: .; J: TRBJ2-7; V: TRBV5-1; DNA: TGCGCCAGCAGCCTCAGACAGCCCGGCGGCGAGCAGTACTTC; CDR3: CASSLRQPGGEQYF
D: TRBD1; size: .; J: TRBJ1-2; V: TRBV7-2; DNA: TGTGCCAGCAGCTCATTTGGACTTGACAGGGGGCTGTTCGGCTATGGCTACACCTTC; CDR3: CASSSFGLDRGLFGYGYTF
D: .; size: .; J: TRBJ1-2; V: TRBV11-2; DNA: TGTGCCAGCAGCTCCAGGGGCGGCGGCTACACCTTC; CDR3: CASSSRGGGYTF
D: TRBD2; size: .; J: TRBJ2-3; V: TRBV11-2; DNA: TGTGCCAGCAGCTCCCTAGCGGGGGGGCTTGTGGGCACAGATACGCAGTATTTT; CDR3: CASSSLAGGLVGTDTQYF
D: .; size: .; J: TRBJ1-3; V: TRBV29-1; DNA: TGCTCAATCAGCTCTGGAAACACCATATATTTT; CDR3: CSISSGNTIYF
D: TRBD1; size: .; J: TRBJ2-5; V: TRBV30; DNA: TGTGCCTGGAGATTCCGGGACAGGCCGCAAGAGACCCAGTACTTC; CDR3: CAWRFRDRPQETQYF
D: TRBD2; size: .; J: TRBJ2-1; V: TRBV7-3; DNA: TGTGCCAGCAGCTCCGGGACTAGCTCCTACAATGAGCAGTTCTTC; CDR3: CASSSGTSSYNEQFF
D: .; size: .; J: TRBJ2-7; V: TRBV5-4; DNA: TGTGCCAGCAGCTCACAGGGAGTCTACGAGCAGTACTTC; CDR3: CASSSQGVYEQYF
D: .; size: .; J: TRBJ1-5; V: TRBV5-1; DNA: TGCGCCAGCAGCTTGGCGCCGGGGGGAGGAGGTCAGCCCCAGCATTTT; CDR3: CASSLAPGGGGQPQHF
D: TRBD2; size: .; J: TRBJ2-7; V: TRBV2; DNA: TGTGCCCGCGGGGGGCTAGCGGGGGAGGTCTACGAGCAGTACTTC; CDR3: CARGGLAGEVYEQYF
D: .; size: .; J: TRBJ1-1; V: TRBV5-8; DNA: TGTGCCAGCAGTCGGGGGGGGCCCCAGGTAGGGAACACTGAAGCTTTCTTT; CDR3: CASSRGGPQVGNTEAFF
D: TRBD1; size: .; J: TRBJ2-7; V: TRBV5-6; DNA: TGTGCCAGCAGCGGACAGGGGCTGTTCCATCAAGATACATACGAGCAGTACTTC; CDR3: CASSGQGLFHQDTYEQYF
D: .; size: .; J: TRBJ2-7; V: TRBV28; DNA: TGTGCCAGCAGTTACAGGGACGGAGCGGTATCCTACGAGCAGTACTTC; CDR3: CASSYRDGAVSYEQYF
D: TRBD1; size: .; J: TRBJ2-7; V: TRBV27; DNA: TGTGCCAGCAGTGGGCGGACAGGGGCCCTCTACGAGCAGTACTTC; CDR3: CASSGRTGALYEQYF
D: .; size: .; J: TRBJ1-2; V: TRBV9; DNA: TGTGCCAGCAGCCCTTCGAGGGGGAGCTACTATGGCTACACCTTC; CDR3: CASSPSRGSYYGYTF
D: TRBD1; size: .; J: TRBJ2-7; V: TRBV5-5; DNA: TGTGCCAGCAGCTTCGGACAGGGTTCCTACGAGCAGTACTTC; CDR3: CASSFGQGSYEQYF
D: .; size: .; J: TRBJ2-7; V: TRBV11-2; DNA: TGTGCCAGCAGCTTAGTGCGCAGGGGACGGGAGCAGTACTTC; CDR3: CASSLVRRGREQYF
D: TRBD1; size: .; J: TRBJ1-6; V: TRBV9; DNA: TGTGCCAGCAGCCTTCATCCCGGGACAGGGGATAATTCACCCCTCCACTTT; CDR3: CASSLHPGTGDNSPLHF
D: .; size: .; J: TRBJ1-1; V: TRBV28; DNA: TGTGCCAGCAGTTTCCAACGGGTTAGGGGCACTGAAGCTTTCTTT; CDR3: CASSFQRVRGTEAFF